The clone carrying this T cell receptor beta chain was found a few times. This entry comes from a study of blood T cell repertoires in COVID-19. Study-wide context: Both acute and convalescent COVID-19 samples were obtained from the United States, Italy and Spain. PBMCs, B-cell-depleted T cells, or T cells were the source of the cDNA or gDNA that made up the material.

Per the study methods: The assay estimated nucleated cells by amplifying reference gene primers. Profiled with immunoSEQ multiplex PCR; TCRdb holds only in-frame clones, not every one. V, J and clone size reflect that table, while D and trimming were determined from the DNA. This table has about 130,000 clones, about 80% appearing once. The CDR3 length is 15 residues. Trimming removed 0 bases from V and 4 bases from J, with 10 bases in between. Germline loops: CDR1 LGHDT, CDR2 YNNKEL (reference sequence). The gene calls are TRBV3-1 (or the pseudogene TRBV3-2) and TRBJ1-5; D remains unclear. The material sequenced was peripheral blood. The receptor was isolated from a man between 35 and 55 years old with active or convalescent COVID-19. CDR3: CASSQDRGRNQPQHF. CDR3 sequence (DNA): TGTGCCAGCAGCCAAGATAGAGGGAGGAATCAGCCCCAGCATTTT.